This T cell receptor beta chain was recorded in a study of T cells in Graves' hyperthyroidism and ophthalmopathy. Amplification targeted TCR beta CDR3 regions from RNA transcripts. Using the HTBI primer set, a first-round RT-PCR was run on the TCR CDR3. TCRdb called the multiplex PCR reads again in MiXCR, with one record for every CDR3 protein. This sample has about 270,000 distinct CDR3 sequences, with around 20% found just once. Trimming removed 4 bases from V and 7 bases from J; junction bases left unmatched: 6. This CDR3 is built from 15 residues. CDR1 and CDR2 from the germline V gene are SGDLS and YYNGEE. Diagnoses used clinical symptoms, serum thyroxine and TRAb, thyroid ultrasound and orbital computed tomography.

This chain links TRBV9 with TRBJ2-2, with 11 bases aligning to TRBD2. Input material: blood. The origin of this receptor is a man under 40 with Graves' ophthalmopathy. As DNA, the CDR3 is TGTGCCAGCAGCCTTAGCGGGAGGGCCGTCGGGGAGCTGTTTTTT. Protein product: CASSLSGRAVGELFF.